This entry lists 2 T cell receptor beta chains sequenced from one sample in a study of blood T cell repertoires in COVID-19. Here immunoSEQ multiplex PCR was the method, and the copy in TCRdb shows in-frame clones only, minus some. The sample has 250,000 to 300,000 clones, 80% to 90% seen once; the top ten hold approximately 4%. Sequenced: PBMCs or T cells enriched from blood (not recorded which). The receptors shown here come from a young man with acute COVID-19.

The chain joins TRBV5-4 to TRBJ2-2; 9 bases map to TRBD1. V lost 5 bases to trimming and J lost 4 bases; unmatched junction nucleotides: 9. The CDR3 is made up of 16 amino acids. Germline V gene lookup returns CDR1 SGHNT and CDR2 YYREEE (reference sequence). The CDR3 DNA sequence: TGTGCCAGCAGTGGTACAGGGGGCCGTGGCACCGGGGAGCTGTTTTTT. Its translation is CASSGTGGRGTGELFF.

This clone was observed a handful of times. This rearrangement joins TRBV28 to TRBJ2-5, with 10 nucleotides matching TRBD1. The V gene's germline CDR1 is MDHEN and CDR2 SYDVKM. This CDR3 is built from 15 residues. J lost 3 bases, V lost 7 bases, and 8 bases had no gene match. CDR3 in amino acids: CASIPGGTGEETQYF. The CDR3 DNA sequence: TGTGCCAGCATCCCCGGCGGGACAGGGGAAGAGACCCAGTACTTC.